This TCR beta chain was sequenced during a study of CD8 T cells in Susac syndrome. V was clipped by 5 bases and J by 7 bases, with 18 bases between them. The CDR3 has 13 residues. Germline assignment: CDR1 GTSNPN and CDR2 SVGIG (reference sequence). Sequencing of TCR beta, carried out with a high-throughput approach, was applied to CD8+ and CD4+ T cells from the blood. Healthy donors acted as controls, with matching for age and sex. Negative isolation yielded CD8+ and CD4+ T cells; FACS enriched TEMRA cells. RNA totalling roughly 0.45 to 1 ug underwent reverse transcription with random hexamers. Coverage of TCR beta CDR3 amplification by immunoSEQ multiplex PCR extended to 54 Vbeta and 13 Jbeta. TCRdb used MiXCR to reprocess the immunoSEQ multiplex PCR reads, holding one entry per CDR3 protein. Of some 200,000 distinct CDR3 sequences in the sample, about 95% were seen once.

Sequencing was carried out using CD4+ T cells from PBMCs. The receptor was derived from a human donor in good health. The J gene is TRBJ2-7, the V gene TRBV30, with D perhaps matching TRBD2 (7 bases). CDR3 nucleotides: TGTGCCTGGTCCGGGGGGCTTACGGGGGAGCAGTACTTC. Translating gives CAWSGGLTGEQYF.